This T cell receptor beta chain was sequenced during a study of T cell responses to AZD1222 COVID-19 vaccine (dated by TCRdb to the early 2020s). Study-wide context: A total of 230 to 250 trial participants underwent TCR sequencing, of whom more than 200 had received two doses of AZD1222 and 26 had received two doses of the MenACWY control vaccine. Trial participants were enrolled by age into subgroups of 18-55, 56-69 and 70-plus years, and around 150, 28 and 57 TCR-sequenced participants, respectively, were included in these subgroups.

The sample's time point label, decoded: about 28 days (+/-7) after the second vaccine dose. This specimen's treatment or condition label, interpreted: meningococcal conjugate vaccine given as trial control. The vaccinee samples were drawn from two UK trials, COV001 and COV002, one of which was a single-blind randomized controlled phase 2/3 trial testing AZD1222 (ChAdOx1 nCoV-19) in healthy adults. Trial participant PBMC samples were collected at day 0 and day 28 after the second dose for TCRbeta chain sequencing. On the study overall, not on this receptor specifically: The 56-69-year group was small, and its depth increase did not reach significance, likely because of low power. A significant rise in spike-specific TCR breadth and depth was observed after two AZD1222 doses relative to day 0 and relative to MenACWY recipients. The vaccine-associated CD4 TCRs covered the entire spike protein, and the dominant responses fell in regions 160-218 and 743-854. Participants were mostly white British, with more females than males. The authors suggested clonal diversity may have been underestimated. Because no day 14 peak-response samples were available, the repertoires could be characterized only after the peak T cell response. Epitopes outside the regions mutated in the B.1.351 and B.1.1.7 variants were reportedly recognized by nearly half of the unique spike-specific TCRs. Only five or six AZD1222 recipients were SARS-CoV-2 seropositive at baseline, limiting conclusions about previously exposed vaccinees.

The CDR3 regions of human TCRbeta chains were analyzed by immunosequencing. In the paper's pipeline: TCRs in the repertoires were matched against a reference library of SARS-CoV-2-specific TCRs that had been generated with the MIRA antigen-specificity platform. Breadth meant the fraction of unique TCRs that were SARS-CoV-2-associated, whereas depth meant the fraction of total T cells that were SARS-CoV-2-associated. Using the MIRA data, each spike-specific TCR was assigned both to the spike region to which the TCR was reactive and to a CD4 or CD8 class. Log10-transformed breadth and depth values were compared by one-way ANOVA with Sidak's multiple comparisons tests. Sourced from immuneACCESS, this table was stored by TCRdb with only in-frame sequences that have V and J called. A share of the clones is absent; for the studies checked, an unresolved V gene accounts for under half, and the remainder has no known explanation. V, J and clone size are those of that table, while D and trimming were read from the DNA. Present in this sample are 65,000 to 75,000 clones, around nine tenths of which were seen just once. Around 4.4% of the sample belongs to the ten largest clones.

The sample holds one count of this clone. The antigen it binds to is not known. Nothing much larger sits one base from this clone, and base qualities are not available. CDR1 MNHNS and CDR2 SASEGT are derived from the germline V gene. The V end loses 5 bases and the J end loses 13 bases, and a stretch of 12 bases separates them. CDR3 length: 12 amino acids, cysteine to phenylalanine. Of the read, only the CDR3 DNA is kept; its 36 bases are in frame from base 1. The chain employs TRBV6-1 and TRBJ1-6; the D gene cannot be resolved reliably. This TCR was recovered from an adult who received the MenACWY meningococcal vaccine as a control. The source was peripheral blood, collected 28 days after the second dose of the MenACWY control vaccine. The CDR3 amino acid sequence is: CASSSLAVPLHF. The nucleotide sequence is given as TGTGCCAGCAGTTCCTTAGCAGTTCCCCTCCACTTT.